This T cell receptor (beta chain) was sequenced during a study of T cell responses to AZD1222 COVID-19 vaccine. Study results and caveats: Most donors were white British, females outnumbered males, and clonal diversity was possibly underestimated. Repertoires were sampled only after the peak T cell response. Baseline seropositives among AZD1222 recipients totaled only five to seven.

Notes on this clone: Its antigen is currently unknown.

The CDR3 contains 15 residues. In germline, CDR1 is SGHRS, CDR2 YFSETQ. V was pared by 4 bases and J by 7 bases, with 12 bases of the junction left unmatched. Some clones are missing from TCRdb's copy, which holds only in-frame ones; the method was immunoSEQ multiplex PCR. Of approximately 100,000 clones listed, about nine tenths are singletons. This receptor was identified in an adult in good health. V is TRBV5-1 and J is TRBJ1-1, with 8 positions matching TRBD1. The sequences come from peripheral blood, collected on day 0 of AZD1222 vaccination. CDR3 coding DNA: TGCGCCAGCAGCCGGACAGGGAGCGGCGGGAGTGAAGCTTTCTTT. Amino acid sequence: CASSRTGSGGSEAFF.